This TCR beta chain was captured in a study of post-analysis software for immune sequencing data. Study-wide context: Included courses were relapsing-remitting and secondary progressive multiple sclerosis; progressive-relapsing multiple sclerosis was also included. Findings and limits, study-wide: Significantly lower normalized Chao1 diversity was found in patients with multiple sclerosis relative to controls. Compared with controls, patients had more of 4 to 6 TRBV segments, including TRBV5-6, TRBV5-1 and TRBV20-1.

Included in the TCR beta cDNA libraries were unique molecular identifiers. The yield from roughly 1 to 10 million T cells was around 500,000 cDNA molecules in total. One entry per CDR3 protein results from TCRdb running MiXCR on the PCR reads. This sample has fewer than 700,000 distinct CDR3 sequences, with roughly 47% found just once. This CDR3 is built from 14 residues. CDR1 is MNHEY, CDR2 SMNVEV, per germline (reference sequence). V was clipped by 10 bases and J by 3 bases; unmatched bases: 12. Concerning this clonotype: Antigen: not known.

Specimen: blood. The receptor's source is a girl between 10 and 17 years old with multiple sclerosis. This rearrangement joins TRBV27 to TRBJ2-7, with 7 bases aligning to TRBD1. This CDR3 reads CATRPAGGHYEQYF. The CDR3, as DNA: TGTGCCACCCGGCCAGCAGGGGGTCACTACGAGCAGTACTTC.